This note documents a single T cell receptor beta chain sequence. This sample stems from a study of Ad26.COV2.S vaccination and SARS-CoV-2 variants. Study overall: In the study, Ad26.COV2.S was injected intramuscularly once, or twice 56 days apart.

This sample's treatment: about 20 received Ad26.COV2.S at low or high dose, single or two shots; about 5 received placebo; per-sample allocation not given. Following the first vaccine or placebo injection, samples were taken on day 63. Profiling relied on immunoSEQ multiplex PCR, and the TCRdb table lists in-frame clones only, not all of them. This table holds some 350,000 clones, approximately 87% found once. The CDR3 contains 11 residues. In germline, CDR1 is SQVTM, CDR2 ANQGSEA. The V gene lost 1 base and the J gene lost 5 bases, with 5 bases spanning the gap. The chain uses TRBV29-1 and TRBJ1-1, with no clear D. The starting material was peripheral blood, obtained in a trial of Ad26.COV2.S vaccine versus placebo. The sequence was obtained from a person aged 18-60 years who received the Ad26.COV2.S COVID-19 vaccine or a placebo. The CDR3 DNA reads TGCAGCGTTGAAGTACTGACTGAAGCTTTCTTT. Encoded protein: CSVEVLTEAFF.